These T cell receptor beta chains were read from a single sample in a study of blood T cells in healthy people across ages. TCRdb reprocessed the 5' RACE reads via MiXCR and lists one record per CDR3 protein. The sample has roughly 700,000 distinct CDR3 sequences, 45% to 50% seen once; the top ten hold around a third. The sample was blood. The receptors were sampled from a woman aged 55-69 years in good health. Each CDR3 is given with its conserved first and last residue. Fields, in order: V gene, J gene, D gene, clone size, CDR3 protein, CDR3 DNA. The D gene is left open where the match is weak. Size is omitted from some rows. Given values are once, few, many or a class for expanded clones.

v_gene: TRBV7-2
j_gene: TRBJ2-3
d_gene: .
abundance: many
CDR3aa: CASSSSRVGTDTQYF
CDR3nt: TGTGCCAGCAGCTCAAGTCGGGTTGGTACAGATACGCAGTATTTT

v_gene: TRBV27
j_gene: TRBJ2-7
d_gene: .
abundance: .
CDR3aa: CASSGAGQLYEQYF
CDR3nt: TGTGCCAGCAGTGGCGCCGGACAGTTATACGAGCAGTACTTC

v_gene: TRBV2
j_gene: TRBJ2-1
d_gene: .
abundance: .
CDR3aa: CASSPSGHEQFF
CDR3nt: TGTGCCAGCAGTCCCAGCGGTCATGAGCAGTTCTTC

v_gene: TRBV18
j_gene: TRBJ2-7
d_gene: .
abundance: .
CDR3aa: CASSPGGLTYEQYF
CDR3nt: TGTGCCAGCTCACCAGGTGGGCTTACCTACGAGCAGTACTTC

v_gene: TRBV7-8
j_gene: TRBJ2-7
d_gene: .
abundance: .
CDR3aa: CASSLAGRGVYEQYF
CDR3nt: TGTGCCAGCAGCTTAGCGGGCAGGGGAGTCTACGAGCAGTACTTC

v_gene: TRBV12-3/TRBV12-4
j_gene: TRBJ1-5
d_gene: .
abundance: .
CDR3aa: CASSTTADQPQHF
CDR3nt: TGTGCCAGCAGTACGACTGCTGATCAGCCCCAGCATTTT

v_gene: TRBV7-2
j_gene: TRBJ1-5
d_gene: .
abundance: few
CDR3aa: CASSSGFNQPQHF
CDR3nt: TGTGCCAGCAGCTCGGGGTTCAATCAGCCCCAGCATTTT

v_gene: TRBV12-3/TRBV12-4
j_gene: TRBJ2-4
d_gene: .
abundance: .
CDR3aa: CASSPTGSIQYF
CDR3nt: TGTGCCAGCAGTCCCACAGGGAGCATTCAGTACTTC

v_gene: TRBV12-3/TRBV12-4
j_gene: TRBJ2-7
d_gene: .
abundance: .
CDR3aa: CASEGEQYF
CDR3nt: TGTGCCAGTGAGGGCGAGCAGTACTTC

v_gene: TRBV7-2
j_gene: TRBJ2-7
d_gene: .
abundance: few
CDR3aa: CASSLGMYEQYF
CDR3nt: TGTGCCAGCAGCTTAGGGATGTACGAGCAGTACTTC

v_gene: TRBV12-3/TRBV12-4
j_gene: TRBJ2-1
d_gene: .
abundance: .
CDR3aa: CASSYPGRDKNNEQFF
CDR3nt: TGTGCCAGCAGTTACCCGGGAAGGGACAAAAACAATGAGCAGTTCTTC

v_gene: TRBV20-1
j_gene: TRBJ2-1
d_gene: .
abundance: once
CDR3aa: CSARDKGPQFF
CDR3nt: TGCAGTGCTAGGGATAAGGGCCCCCAGTTCTTC

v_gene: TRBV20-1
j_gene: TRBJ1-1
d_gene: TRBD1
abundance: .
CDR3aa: CSAPRADRGRNTEAFF
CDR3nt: TGCAGTGCGCCCAGAGCGGACAGGGGACGAAACACTGAAGCTTTCTTT

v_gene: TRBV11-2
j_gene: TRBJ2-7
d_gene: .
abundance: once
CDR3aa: CASSPMSGSVGQYF
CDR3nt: TGTGCCAGCAGCCCCATGTCCGGCAGCGTCGGGCAGTACTTC

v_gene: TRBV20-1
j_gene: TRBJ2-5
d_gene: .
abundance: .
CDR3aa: CSPSAASQETQYF
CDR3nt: TGCAGTCCAAGTGCGGCGAGCCAAGAGACCCAGTACTTC

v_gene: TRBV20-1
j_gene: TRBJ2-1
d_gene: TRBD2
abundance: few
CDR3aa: CSARTPTSGSRNEQFF
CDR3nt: TGCAGTGCTAGAACGCCGACTAGCGGGAGCCGGAATGAGCAGTTCTTC

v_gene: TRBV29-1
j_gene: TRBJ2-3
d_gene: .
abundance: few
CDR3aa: CSVILAGTTDTQYF
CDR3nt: TGCAGCGTTATCTTGGCAGGGACCACAGATACGCAGTATTTT

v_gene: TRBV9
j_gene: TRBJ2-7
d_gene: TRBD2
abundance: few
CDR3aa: CASSDGTRHEQYF
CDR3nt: TGTGCCAGCAGCGACGGGACTAGACACGAGCAGTACTTC

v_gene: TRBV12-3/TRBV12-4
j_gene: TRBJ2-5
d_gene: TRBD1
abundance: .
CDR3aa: CASSPYRGVQETQYF
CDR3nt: TGTGCCAGCAGCCCTTACAGGGGTGTTCAAGAGACCCAGTACTTC

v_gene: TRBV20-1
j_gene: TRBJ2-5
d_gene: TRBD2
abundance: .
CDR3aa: CSASLAAHNEQYF
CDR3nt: TGCAGTGCTAGCCTAGCGGCCCACAATGAGCAGTACTTC

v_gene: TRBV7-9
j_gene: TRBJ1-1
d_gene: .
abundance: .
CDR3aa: CASSFVEETEAFF
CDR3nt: TGTGCCAGCAGCTTCGTAGAAGAAACTGAAGCTTTCTTT

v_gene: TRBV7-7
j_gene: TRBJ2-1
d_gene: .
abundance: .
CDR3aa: CASSLDGTLSNEQFF
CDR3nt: TGTGCCAGCAGCTTAGACGGGACGTTATCAAATGAGCAGTTCTTC

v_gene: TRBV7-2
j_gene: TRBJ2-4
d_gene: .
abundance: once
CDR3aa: CASSLALAGEAKNIQYF
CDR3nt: TGTGCCAGCAGCTTAGCGCTGGCAGGGGAAGCCAAAAACATTCAGTACTTC

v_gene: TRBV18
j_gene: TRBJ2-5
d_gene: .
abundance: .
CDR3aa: CASSPQTGVREQYF
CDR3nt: TGTGCCAGCTCCCCTCAGACGGGGGTACGAGAGCAGTACTTC

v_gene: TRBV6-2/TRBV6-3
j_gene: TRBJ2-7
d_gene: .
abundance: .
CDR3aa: CASSSSYYEQYF
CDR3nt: TGTGCCAGCAGTTCCAGCTACTACGAGCAGTACTTC

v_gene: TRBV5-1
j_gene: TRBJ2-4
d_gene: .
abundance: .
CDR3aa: CASSGDTSAKNIQYF
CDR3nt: TGCGCCAGCAGCGGTGACACATCAGCCAAAAACATTCAGTACTTC

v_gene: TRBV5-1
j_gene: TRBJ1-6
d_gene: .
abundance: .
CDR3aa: CARGAEYNSPLHF
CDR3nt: TGCGCCCGGGGGGCAGAGTATAATTCACCCCTCCACTTT

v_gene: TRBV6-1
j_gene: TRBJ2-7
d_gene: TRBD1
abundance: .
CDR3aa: CASSEPRDRGRYEQYF
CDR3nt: TGTGCCAGCAGTGAACCCCGGGACAGGGGGAGATACGAGCAGTACTTC

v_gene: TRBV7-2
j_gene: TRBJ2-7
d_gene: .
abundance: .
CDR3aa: CASTLGLSSYEQYF
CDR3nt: TGTGCCAGCACCTTAGGACTAAGCTCCTACGAGCAGTACTTC

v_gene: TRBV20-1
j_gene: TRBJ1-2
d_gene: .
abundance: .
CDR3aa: CSARGMTDNYGYTF
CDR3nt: TGCAGTGCTAGAGGAATGACCGATAACTATGGCTACACCTTC

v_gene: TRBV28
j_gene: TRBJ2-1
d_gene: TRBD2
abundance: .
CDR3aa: CASSSPRALAGPYNEQFF
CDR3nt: TGTGCCAGCAGCTCCCCCCGCGCTCTAGCGGGCCCCTACAATGAGCAGTTCTTC